Following are 3 T cell receptor beta chains from one sample sequenced in a study of early T cells in non-severe SARS-CoV-2 infection. Using its own MiXCR run on the 5' RACE reads, TCRdb lists one record per CDR3 protein. The repertoire holds approximately 65,000 distinct CDR3 sequences, around 14% seen once, with 4.2% in the top ten. The sample consisted of whole blood. Receptors were obtained from an adult who was a healthcare worker with PCR-confirmed SARS-CoV-2 infection or an uninfected control (not recorded which).

This clonotype was picked up a small number of times. The chain is built from TRBV6-4 and TRBJ2-2; 7 bases map to TRBD1. The CDR3 length is 14 residues. V lost 3 bases to trimming and J lost 4 bases; unmatched junction nucleotides: 2. Looked up from germline, CDR1 is MRHNA and CDR2 is SNTAGT. The CDR3 is CASSEAGGTGELFF. In DNA, the CDR3 is TGTGCCAGCAGTGAGGCAGGGGGCACCGGGGAGCTGTTTTTT.

This clonotype came up many times. This chain links TRBV2 with TRBJ2-2; perhaps D is TRBD1 or TRBD2 (5 bases each). Trimming cost V 6 bases and J 3 bases, with 14 bases left between them. CDR3 length equals 15 residues. In germline, CDR1 is SNHLY, CDR2 FYNNEI. The DNA of the CDR3 is TGTGCCAGCAGGCCCGGGGCCGTACACACCGGGGAGCTGTTTTTT. Translating it yields CASRPGAVHTGELFF.

This clonotype was seen more than once but under ten times. The chain carries TRBV6-2 or TRBV6-3 and TRBJ1-2; 8 bases are shared with TRBD1. The CDR3 loop spans 17 amino acids. V shed 6 bases, J shed 6 bases, and the junction held 18 bases outside the gene matches. Germline V lookup: CDR1 MNHEY, CDR2 SVGEGT. The CDR3 sequence: CASRSSVPRQGLHGYTF. The DNA for the CDR3 is TGTGCCAGCAGAAGCTCCGTCCCGAGACAGGGGCTTCATGGCTACACCTTC.